This T cell receptor (beta chain) is from a study of siplizumab effects on memory and regulatory T cells. CDR3 length: 16 residues. CDR1 is SGHTA and CDR2 is FQGTGA in the germline V gene. The V end lost 5 bases, the J end lost 0 bases, and 15 bases lay between the germline ends. General observations from the study: No functional test confirmed suppression by proliferating siplizumab-culture Tregs.

Libraries were prepared by immunoSEQ multiplex PCR; TCRdb keeps only in-frame clonotypes and omits some of them. The sample has 100,000 or so clones, roughly 91% seen once. With respect to this clone: Antigen: not known.

Sequenced input: non-Treg CD4+ T cells sorted from blood. V gene TRBV7-3 combines with J gene TRBJ2-3; D is possibly TRBD2 (6 bases). This TCR derives from a human donor in good health. This CDR3 reads CASSQGLNPSTDTQYF. The CDR3 DNA reads as TGTGCCAGCAGCCAAGGACTAAACCCTAGCACAGATACGCAGTATTTT.